This entry is about one T cell receptor (beta chain). This receptor's antigen is unknown. Base qualities were left out, and no much larger clone turns up one base away. The CDR3 covers 14 residues, taking in both the cysteine and the phenylalanine. The kept DNA is CDR3 alone, 42 bases in frame from the first base. The germline V gene encodes CDR1 SGHDT and CDR2 YYEEEE. Trimming removed 0 bases from V and 9 bases from J; the gene matches leave 7 bases unexplained. The cohort consisted of 650 to 850 healthy bone marrow donors. Cohort members were all nominally healthy when sampled, although unrecorded immune exposures were likely present. The donor was CMV seronegative and belonged to the group of 350 to 400 seronegative cohort members. Every donor gave a peripheral blood sample, and the peripheral blood mononuclear cells from that sample were used for TCR beta sequencing. Genomic DNA was extracted from the blood cell samples with the Qiagen DNeasy Blood Extraction Kit.

These data are taken from a study of cytomegalovirus exposure and HLA in healthy donors (TCRdb year 2017). At the level of the whole study: According to an earlier analysis of 587 of the donors, 150 million to 200 million T cells yielded over 100 million unique TCR beta sequences and around 300 Gb of sequence data. An early release that covered 500 to 800 HLA-typed donors contained about 300 gigabases of sequencing data and tens of millions of unique TCR sequences. Among the roughly 400 genotyped donors, roughly 80% belonged to the genetic ancestry cluster associated with self-reported Caucasian donors. The study aimed to test whether cataloging public T cell receptors could reveal signatures of past pathogen exposure. The study used immunosequencing to profile the T cell repertoires of several hundred subjects and linked those repertoires to cytomegalovirus serostatus. A separate validation cohort of 90 to 150 different subjects was used in addition to the 666-subject first cohort. High-throughput TCR immunosequencing, statistical association of individual TCRs with disease status, and machine learning were combined to predict cytomegalovirus infection status. A later analysis re-analyzed previously published TCR beta repertoires from 666 donors and added high-resolution HLA genotyping to study TCR occurrence patterns. In the later analysis, no new phenotypic data were used to find candidate immune exposures; instead, reliance was placed on TCR beta sequences and their occurrence across donors. An earlier analysis of 500 to 750 of the donors applied high-throughput TCR beta sequencing to assess whether each TCR beta V gene segment acted as functional or pseudogenic. Donor age, sex, ethnicity and CMV serostatus were compiled together with the repertoire data. A later genetic analysis used genome-wide SNP genotypes for about 55% of the 666 donors, treating that subset as a discovery cohort. All discovery cohort repertoires had been generated using a single sequencing platform. Class I and class II HLA loci were covered by the typing at four-digit resolution. The number of typed donors differed by locus: about 620-640 for A, B, C, DRB1 and DQB1; approximately 530 for DQA1; roughly 600 for DPA1; and 400 to 480 for DPB1. A handful of DR-DQ haplotypes were handled as single units for association and clustering because linkage in the cohort was strong. On average, around 200,000 unique TCR beta nucleotide sequences were sequenced per donor among fewer than 500 genotyped donors of the cohort, with approximately 18% of those sequences being non-productive. Study-wide conclusions, independent of this receptor: Several of the top co-occurrence clusters appeared to be linked to parvovirus B19, influenza, CMV and Epstein-Barr virus, according to a later analysis. The earlier analysis of a few hundred of the donors excluded roughly 16 rarely observed V segments, including chromosome 9 orphons, because counts were too low. In a later analysis, the rate of TCR association differed among HLA loci, with DRB1 alleles having the most associated TCRs and HLA-C alleles having the fewest. While some public TCRs were present in many individuals, most TCR sequences turned up only very rarely across donors. A later analysis found that HLA-associated TCR beta chains were more clonally expanded and had lower generation probabilities than equally common non-associated chains. A further reported finding was that TCR beta sequences accurately predicted the HLA-A and HLA-B alleles for most subjects in the first cohort. A total of about 150 TCR beta chains were listed by the study as associated with cytomegalovirus. Because HLA typing was missing for some donors at each locus, association tests included only the typed subset. A later genetic analysis associated a missense DCLRE1C variant with V-gene and J-gene trimming of TCR beta chains, and an independent cohort replicated the association. The only immune exposure information available for the cohort was CMV serostatus. An earlier analysis of roughly 570 of the donors showed that most TCR beta V segments appeared in productive rearrangements either about 87% or about 30% of the time, which broadly matched IMGT annotations. In vitro tests confirmed that three of the cytomegalovirus-associated TCR beta chains recognize cytomegalovirus antigens. In both the original and validation cohorts, the classifier was reported to diagnose cytomegalovirus status with high specificity and sensitivity. When HLA alleles, especially DR and DQ, strongly co-occurred, attributing TCR associations to individual alleles was difficult. Most CMV-associated TCR beta chains appeared to be HLA-restricted in a later analysis, and the HLA associations seemed to be driven largely by CMV exposure. At a false discovery rate of 0.05, a later analysis linked approximately 18,000 TCR beta sequences to specific HLA alleles. The 87-base-pair reads could not distinguish some IMGT-functional V segments, including TRBV6-2 and TRBV6-3, so those segments were excluded. The presence/absence analyses assumed that sequencing depth was roughly uniform across donors, and that assumption may not be true. In a later genetic analysis, fewer N-insertions in productive TCRs were reported among donors in an Asian-associated ancestry cluster than the roughly 700-donor mean. It was suggested by the authors that the approach could potentially be generalized to other disease states and immunological phenotypes. The sequencing pipeline was judged likely to have produced a cluster of highly shared sequence variants as a technical artifact. Correlated functional status among segregating V segments might reflect linkage disequilibrium, but an unknown experimental factor could not be ruled out. The cohort was sequenced for TCR beta chains only, and without alpha or paired-chain data the features that could be detected were limited.

Library preparation employed the immunoSEQ multiplex PCR assay. For the multiplex PCR, a mixture combining 60 forward primers for TCR Vbeta segments and 13 reverse primers for TCR Jbeta segments was used. The CDR3 region of rearranged TCR beta genes was amplified from genomic DNA by a multiplex PCR assay. The amplified TCR beta libraries were sequenced on the Illumina HiSeq System as 87-base-pair reads. The published analysis was carried out like this. Across the 600 to 700 repertoires, a later analysis counted 80 million or so unique TCR beta chains, around 11 million of which were shared by at least two donors. To remove PCR and sequencing errors, raw reads were error-corrected and collapsed into unique sequences using a nearest-neighbor algorithm that merged closely related sequences. To assign V, D and J gene segments, CDR3 sequences were aligned to IMGT reference sequences. Each retained sequence needed at least a six-nucleotide match to both a V gene segment and a J gene segment. A rearrangement was called productive if the CDR3 had no stop codons and remained in frame with V and J, and every other rearrangement was called non-productive. CDR3 was defined according to IMGT convention as the region running from the second conserved V-encoded cysteine to the conserved J-encoded phenylalanine. The earlier analysis of about 500 of the donors excluded sequences that lacked an unambiguous match to a single V gene segment. In an earlier analysis of a few hundred of the donors, a V segment was called functional when productive rearrangements were above 56.7%, and segregating when the standard deviation between donors exceeded 5%. To diagnose cytomegalovirus status from the catalog of TCR beta chain sequences, a statistical classification framework was built. In a later analysis, TCR nucleotide sequences were compared against IMGT/GENE-DB human TR gene sequences so that V and J genes could be assigned. Using the TCRdist pipeline, a later analysis assigned CDR3 sequences along with most-parsimonious VDJ recombination scenarios. In a later analysis, each TCR beta chain was defined by its CDR3 amino acid sequence together with its V-gene family, and reads without a unique V-gene family were excluded. To address suspected cross-contamination and a sequencing artifact, a later analysis removed roughly 640 highly shared, low-generation-probability nucleotide sequences. A later analysis calculated a clonal expansion index for each public chain from normalized within-repertoire ranks of inferred template counts. A later analysis computed generation probabilities with a VDJ recombination model fitted to out-of-frame rearrangements, and checked the results against IGoR. Hypergeometric tests were used in a later analysis to score TCR-TCR, TCR-HLA and TCR-CMV co-occurrence, with a repertoire-size bias correction applied to the TCR pairs. In a later analysis, false discovery rates were estimated by permuting HLA or CMV assignments 20 times. In a later analysis, co-occurring TCRs were grouped using DBSCAN, with TCRdist sequence similarity added in when clustering inside HLA-allele-positive subsets. Repertoires with fewer than 30,000 or more than 120,000 public chains were left out of co-occurrence clustering, as were about 5 repertoires with anomalous nucleotide sharing. TCRdb holds this immuneACCESS table with in-frame rearrangements only. Some clones are missing; in checked studies, unresolved V genes explain under half, and the rest has no known cause. Clonal size and the V and J genes are those of that table, whereas D and trimming came from the DNA. Across this sample there are about 57,000 clones, with 72% seen only once. The top ten clones comprise around 10% of the sample.

The sample comprised PBMCs. This receptor was obtained from a woman in her forties or fifties in good health and CMV-seronegative. The chain uses TRBV5-6 and TRBJ2-5; 8 bases in the junction line up with TRBD2. The DNA sequence is given as TGTGCCAGCAGCTTGGCGCCTAGCGGGCTGCCCCAGTACTTC. This encodes CASSLAPSGLPQYF.